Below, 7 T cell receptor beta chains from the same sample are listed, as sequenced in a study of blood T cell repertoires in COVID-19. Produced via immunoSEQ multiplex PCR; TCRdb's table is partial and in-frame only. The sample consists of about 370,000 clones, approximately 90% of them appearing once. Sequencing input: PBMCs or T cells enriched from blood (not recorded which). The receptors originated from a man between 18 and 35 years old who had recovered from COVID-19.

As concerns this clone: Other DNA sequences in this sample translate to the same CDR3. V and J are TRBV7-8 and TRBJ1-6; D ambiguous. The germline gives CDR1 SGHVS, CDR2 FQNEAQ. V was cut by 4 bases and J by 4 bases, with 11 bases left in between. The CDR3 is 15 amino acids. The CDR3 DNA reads TGTGCCAGCAGCTCTGCGGGGTCATATAATTCACCCCTCCACTTT. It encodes CASSSAGSYNSPLHF.

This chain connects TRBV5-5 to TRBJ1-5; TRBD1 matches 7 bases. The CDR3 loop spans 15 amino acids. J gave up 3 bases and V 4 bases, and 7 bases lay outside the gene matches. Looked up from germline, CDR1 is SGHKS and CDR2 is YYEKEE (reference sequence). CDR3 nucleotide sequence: TGTGCCAGCAGCACTACAGGGGCTTTCAATCAGCCCCAGCATTTT. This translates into CASSTTGAFNQPQHF. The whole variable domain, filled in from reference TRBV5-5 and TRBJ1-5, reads DAGVTQSPTHLIKTRGQQVTLRCSPISGHKSVSWYQQVLGQGPQFIFQYYEKEERGRGNFPDRFSARQFPNYSSELNVNALLLGDSALYLCASSTTGAFNQPQHFGDGTRLSIL.

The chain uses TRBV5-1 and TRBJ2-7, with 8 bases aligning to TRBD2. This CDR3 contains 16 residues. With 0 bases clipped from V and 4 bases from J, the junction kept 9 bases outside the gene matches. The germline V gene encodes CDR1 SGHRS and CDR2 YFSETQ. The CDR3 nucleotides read TGCGCCAGCAGCTTGGGGGGGACTAGTAGAGGTTACGAGCAGTACTTC. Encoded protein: CASSLGGTSRGYEQYF.

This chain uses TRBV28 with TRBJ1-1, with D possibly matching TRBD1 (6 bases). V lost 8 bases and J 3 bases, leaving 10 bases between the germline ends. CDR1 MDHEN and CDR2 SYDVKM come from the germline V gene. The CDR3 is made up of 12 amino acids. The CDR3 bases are TGTGCCAGCGGGGGCTCTCACACTGAAGCTTTCTTT. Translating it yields CASGGSHTEAFF.

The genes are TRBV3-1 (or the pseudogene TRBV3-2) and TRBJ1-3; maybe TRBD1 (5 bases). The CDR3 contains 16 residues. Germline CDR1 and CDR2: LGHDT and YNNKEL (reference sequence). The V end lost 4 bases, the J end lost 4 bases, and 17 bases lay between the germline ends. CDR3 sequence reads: CASSRLDSPAGNTIYF. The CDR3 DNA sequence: TGTGCCAGCAGCCGGCTAGACAGTCCCGCAGGAAACACCATATATTTT.

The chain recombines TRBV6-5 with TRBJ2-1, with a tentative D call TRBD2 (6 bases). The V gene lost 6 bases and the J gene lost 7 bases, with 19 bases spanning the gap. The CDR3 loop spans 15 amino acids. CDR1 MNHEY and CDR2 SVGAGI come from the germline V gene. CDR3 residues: CASSHGSGATNEQFF. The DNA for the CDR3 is TGTGCCAGCAGCCATGGATCGGGAGCCACGAATGAGCAGTTCTTC.

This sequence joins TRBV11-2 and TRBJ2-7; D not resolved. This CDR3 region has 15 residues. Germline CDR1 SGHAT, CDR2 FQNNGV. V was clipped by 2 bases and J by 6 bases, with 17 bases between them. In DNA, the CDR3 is TGTGCCAGCAGCTTATTTAGCCAGTCTGGTACCGAGCAGTACTTC. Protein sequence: CASSLFSQSGTEQYF.